The present TCR beta chain was sequenced within a study of Graves' ophthalmopathy and Graves' hyperthyroidism. Study-level information: At the time of initial diagnosis and before any treatment, peripheral blood was collected. Findings of the study overall: Ophthalmopathy was separated from stable hyperthyroidism by a 13-signature model with 87.88% sensitivity and approximately 81% specificity.

The table lists this clonotype with many counts. Its antigen is not identified. The CDR3 covers 17 residues. V was clipped by 5 bases and J by 1 base, with 20 bases between them. Investigators amplified TCR beta CDR3 regions from RNA transcripts. First-round RT-PCR used HTBI primers; second-round multiplex PCR followed. TCRdb redid the calling of the multiplex PCR reads with MiXCR, one entry per CDR3 protein. The table records approximately 160,000 distinct CDR3 sequences, over 35% of them present only once. The rearrangement joins TRBV12-3 or TRBV12-4 to TRBJ1-2, with TRBD1 as a possible D gene (6 bases). Sequenced input: peripheral blood. This receptor was taken from a woman in her thirties or forties with Graves' ophthalmopathy. The chain's CDR3 is CASSQTRGDRINYGYTF. CDR3 nucleotide sequence: TGTGCCAGCAGTCAAACACGGGGAGACAGGATTAACTATGGCTACACCTTC.